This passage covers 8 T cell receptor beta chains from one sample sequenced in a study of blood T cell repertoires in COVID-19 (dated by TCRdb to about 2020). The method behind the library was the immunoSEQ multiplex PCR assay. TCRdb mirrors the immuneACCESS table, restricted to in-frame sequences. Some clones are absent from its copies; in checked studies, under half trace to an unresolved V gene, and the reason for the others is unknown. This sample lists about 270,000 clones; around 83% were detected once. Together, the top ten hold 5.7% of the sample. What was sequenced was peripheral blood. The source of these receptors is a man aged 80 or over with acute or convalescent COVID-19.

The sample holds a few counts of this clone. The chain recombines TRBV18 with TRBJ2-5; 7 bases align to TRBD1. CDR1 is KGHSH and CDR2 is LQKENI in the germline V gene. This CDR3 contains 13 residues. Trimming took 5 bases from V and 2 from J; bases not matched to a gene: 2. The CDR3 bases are TGTGCCAGCTCATTACAGGGGCAAGAGACCCAGTACTTC. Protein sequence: CASSLQGQETQYF.

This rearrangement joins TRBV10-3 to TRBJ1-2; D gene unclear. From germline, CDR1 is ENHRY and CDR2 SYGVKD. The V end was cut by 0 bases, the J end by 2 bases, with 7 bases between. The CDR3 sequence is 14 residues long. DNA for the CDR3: TGTGCCATCAGTGAGTCAGCTGTAAACTATGGCTACACCTTC. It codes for CAISESAVNYGYTF.

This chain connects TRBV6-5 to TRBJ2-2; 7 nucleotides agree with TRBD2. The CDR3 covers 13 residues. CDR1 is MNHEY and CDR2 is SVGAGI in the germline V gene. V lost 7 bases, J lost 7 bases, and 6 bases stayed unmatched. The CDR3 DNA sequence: TGTGCCAGCAAAAGCGGGGTGGGCGGGGAGCTGTTTTTT. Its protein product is CASKSGVGGELFF.

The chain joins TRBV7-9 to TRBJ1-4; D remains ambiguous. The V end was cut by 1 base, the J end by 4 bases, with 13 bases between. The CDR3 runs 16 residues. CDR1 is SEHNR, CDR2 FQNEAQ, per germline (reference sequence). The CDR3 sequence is CASSLEAGVSNEKLFF. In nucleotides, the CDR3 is TGTGCCAGCAGCTTAGAGGCTGGAGTGAGTAATGAAAAACTGTTTTTT.

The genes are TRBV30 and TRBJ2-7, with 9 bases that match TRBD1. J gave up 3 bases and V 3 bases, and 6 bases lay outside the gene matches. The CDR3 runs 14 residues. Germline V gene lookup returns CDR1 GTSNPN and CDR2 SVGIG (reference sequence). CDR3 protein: CAWRSGTGSYEQYF. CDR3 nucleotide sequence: TGTGCCTGGAGATCCGGGACAGGGAGCTACGAGCAGTACTTC.

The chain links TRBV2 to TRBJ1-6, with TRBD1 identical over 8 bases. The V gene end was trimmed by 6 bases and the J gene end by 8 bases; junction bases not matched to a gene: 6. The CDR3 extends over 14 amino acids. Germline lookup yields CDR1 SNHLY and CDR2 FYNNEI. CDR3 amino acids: CASSPDRGYSPLHF. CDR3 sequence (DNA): TGTGCCAGCAGCCCTGACAGGGGATATTCACCCCTCCACTTT.

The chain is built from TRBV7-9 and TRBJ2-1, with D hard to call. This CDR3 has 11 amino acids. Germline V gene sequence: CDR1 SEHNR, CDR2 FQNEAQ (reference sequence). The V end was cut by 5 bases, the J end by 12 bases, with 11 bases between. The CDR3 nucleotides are TGTGCCAGCAGCCCTGACTTGGGGCAGTTCTTC. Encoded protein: CASSPDLGQFF.

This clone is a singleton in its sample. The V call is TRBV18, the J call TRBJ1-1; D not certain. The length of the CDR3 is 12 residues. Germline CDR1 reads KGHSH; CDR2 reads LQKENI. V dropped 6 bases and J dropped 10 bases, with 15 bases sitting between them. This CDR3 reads CASSPPERRAFF. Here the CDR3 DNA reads TGTGCCAGCTCCCCCCCTGAGCGTCGAGCTTTCTTT.